The 8 T cell receptor beta chains given below trace back to one sample, sequenced in a study of somatic mutations in cytotoxic T cells in rheumatoid arthritis (dated 2017 in TCRdb). Receptor amplification or capture employed the immunoSEQ multiplex PCR assay. The clones in this table, taken by TCRdb from immuneACCESS, are in-frame only. Not every clone is retained; where verified, under half of the shortfall comes from an unresolved V gene, and the cause of the rest is unknown. The table for this sample lists 15,000 to 20,000 clones; 80% to 85% of them were counted only once. The ten largest clones take up approximately 30% of the sample. The sample consisted of CD8+ T cells sorted from blood. All receptors derive from an adult with rheumatoid arthritis.

The chain is built from TRBV29-1 and TRBJ2-1; the match to TRBD1 covers 7 bases. The CDR3 sequence is 14 residues long. Per germline, CDR1 SQVTM and CDR2 ANQGSEA. V shed 7 bases and J 5 bases; nucleotides not matched to a gene: 11. The CDR3 region has the DNA TGCAGCGCCTCCGGGACAGAATTCAACAATGAGCAGTTCTTC. This codes for CSASGTEFNNEQFF.

CDR3 sequence (DNA): TGTGCCAGCGGAACGAAAGAGACCCAGTACTTC. Translation gives CASGTKETQYF. The V gene is TRBV27, the J gene TRBJ2-5; no reliable D call. V dropped 8 bases and J dropped 3 bases, with 7 bases sitting between them. The germline CDR1 and CDR2 sequences are MNHEY and SMNVEV (reference sequence). The CDR3 loop spans 11 amino acids.

The chain joins TRBV7-6 to TRBJ2-2; D is perhaps TRBD1 or TRBD2 (6 bases each). The V end was cut by 2 bases, the J end by 1 base, with 11 bases between. The CDR3 contains 16 residues. Per the germline V gene, CDR1 is SGHVS and CDR2 is FNYEAQ. The CDR3 is CASSLHGGLNTGELFF. CDR3 sequence (DNA): TGTGCCAGCAGCTTACATGGGGGGCTGAACACCGGGGAGCTGTTTTTT.

The V call is TRBV9, the J call TRBJ1-1, with a possible D match to TRBD1 (5 bases). Per the germline V gene, CDR1 is SGDLS and CDR2 is YYNGEE. The CDR3 is 15 amino acids. The V and J ends lost 2 bases and 2 bases respectively, with 13 bases between them. The CDR3 DNA reads as TGTGCCAGCAGCGTCTCTGGGGCCTCTAACACTGAAGCTTTCTTT. It codes for CASSVSGASNTEAFF. Complete variable domain (other parts from reference TRBV9 and TRBJ1-1): DSGVTQTPKHLITATGQRVTLRCSPRSGDLSVYWYQQSLDQGLQFLIQYYNGEERAKGNILERFSAQQFPDLHSELNLSSLELGDSALYFCASSVSGASNTEAFFGQGTRLTVV.

By sample share, this clone is medium-sized. The chain combines TRBV7-9 with TRBJ2-5; 10 nucleotides align to TRBD2. Germline V CDR1 and CDR2: SEHNR, FQNEAQ (reference sequence). This CDR3 is 14 amino acids long. V shed 7 bases and J 5 bases; nucleotides not matched to a gene: 7. As DNA, the CDR3 is TGTGCCAGCAATCGTCCGGGACTAGCGGAGACCCAGTACTTC. This gives the protein CASNRPGLAETQYF. The full variable domain, rest sourced from reference TRBV7-9 and TRBJ2-5, is DTGVSQNPRHKITKRGQNVTFRCDPISEHNRLYWYRQTLGQGPEFLTYFQNEAQLEKSRLLSDRFSAERPKGSFSTLEIQRTEQGDSAMYLCASNRPGLAETQYFGPGTRLLVL.

The sample holds a few counts of this clone. This chain uses TRBV28 with TRBJ2-7; 8 bases line up with TRBD1. There are 15 residues in the CDR3. J lost 6 bases, V lost 6 bases, and 13 bases had no gene match. The V gene's germline CDR1 is MDHEN and CDR2 SYDVKM. CDR3 loop: CASSNYWTGTSEQYF. In DNA form, the CDR3 reads TGTGCCAGCAGCAACTACTGGACAGGGACATCCGAGCAGTACTTC.

This chain joins TRBV4-1 and TRBJ2-5; tentative D call: TRBD2 (5 bases). The CDR3 consists of 11 residues. Germline lookup yields CDR1 MGHRA and CDR2 YSYEKL. The V end was cut by 8 bases, the J end by 4 bases, with 8 bases between. In DNA form, the CDR3 reads TGCGCCAGCTCAGAGGGAGAGACCCAGTACTTC. Its protein is CASSEGETQYF.

This clone was seen a handful of times. V gene TRBV9 combines with J gene TRBJ2-1; 13 bases line up with TRBD2. J gave up 6 bases and V 3 bases, and 3 bases lay outside the gene matches. The CDR3 totals 15 residues. Germline CDR1 reads SGDLS; CDR2 reads YYNGEE. For the CDR3, the DNA is TGTGCCAGCAGCGGTCGACTAGCGGGAGGCAATGAGCAGTTCTTC. Its translation: CASSGRLAGGNEQFF.